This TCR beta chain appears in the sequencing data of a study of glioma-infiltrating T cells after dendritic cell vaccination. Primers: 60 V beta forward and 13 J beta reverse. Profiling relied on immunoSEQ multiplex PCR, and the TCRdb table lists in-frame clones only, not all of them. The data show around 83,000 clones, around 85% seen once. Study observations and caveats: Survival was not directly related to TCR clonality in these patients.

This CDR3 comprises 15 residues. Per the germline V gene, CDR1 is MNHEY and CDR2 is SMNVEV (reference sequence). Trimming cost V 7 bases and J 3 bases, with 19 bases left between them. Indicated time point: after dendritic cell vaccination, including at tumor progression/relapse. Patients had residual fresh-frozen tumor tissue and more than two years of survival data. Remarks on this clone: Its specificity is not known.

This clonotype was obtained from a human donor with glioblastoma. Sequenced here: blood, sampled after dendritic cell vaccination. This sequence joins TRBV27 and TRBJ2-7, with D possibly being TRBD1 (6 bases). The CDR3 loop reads CASTLRAGQSYEQYF. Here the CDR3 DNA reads TGTGCCAGCACCCTGAGGGCCGGACAGAGCTACGAGCAGTACTTC.